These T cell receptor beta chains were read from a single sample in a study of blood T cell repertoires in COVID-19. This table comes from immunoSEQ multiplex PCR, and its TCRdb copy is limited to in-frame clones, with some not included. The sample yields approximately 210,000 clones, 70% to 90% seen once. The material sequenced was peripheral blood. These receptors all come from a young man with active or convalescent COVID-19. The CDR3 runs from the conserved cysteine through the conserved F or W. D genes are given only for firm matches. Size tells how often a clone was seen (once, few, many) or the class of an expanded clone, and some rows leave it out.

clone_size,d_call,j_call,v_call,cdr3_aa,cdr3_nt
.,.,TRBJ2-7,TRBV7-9,CASSSVPYEQYF,TGTGCCAGCAGCTCCGTCCCCTACGAGCAGTACTTC
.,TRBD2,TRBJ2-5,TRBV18,CASSPRTGGETQYF,TGTGCCAGCTCACCACGTACGGGGGGAGAGACCCAGTACTTC
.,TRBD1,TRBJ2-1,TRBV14,CASSQRQGGFYNEQFF,TGTGCCAGCAGCCAGAGACAGGGTGGATTCTACAATGAGCAGTTCTTC
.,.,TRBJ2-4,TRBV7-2,CASSFQKNIQYF,TGTGCCAGCAGCTTCCAGAAAAACATTCAGTACTTC
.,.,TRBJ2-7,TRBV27,CASSLTSLALSYEQYF,TGTGCCAGCAGTTTGACATCCCTAGCGTTGTCCTACGAGCAGTACTTC
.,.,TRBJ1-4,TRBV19,CASSPEGGTHEKLFF,TGTGCCAGTAGCCCCGAGGGAGGGACTCATGAAAAACTGTTTTTT
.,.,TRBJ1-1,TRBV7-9,CASSLVRGRGSAFF,TGTGCCAGCAGCTTAGTGAGGGGAAGGGGGTCGGCTTTCTTT
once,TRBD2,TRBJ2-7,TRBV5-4,CASSPAGPAWEQYF,TGTGCCAGCAGCCCAGCGGGGCCCGCTTGGGAGCAGTACTTC
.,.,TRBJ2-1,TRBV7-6,CASSPETGGPKMNEQFF,TGTGCCAGCAGCCCTGAGACGGGGGGCCCCAAGATGAATGAGCAGTTCTTC
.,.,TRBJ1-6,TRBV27,CASSSPTDGMGNSPLHF,TGTGCCAGCAGTTCTCCGACCGACGGGATGGGGAATTCACCCCTCCACTTT
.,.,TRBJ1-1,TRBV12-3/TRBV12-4,CASSLIRASEAFF,TGTGCCAGCAGTTTAATCAGGGCTTCTGAAGCTTTCTTT
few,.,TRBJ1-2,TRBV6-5,CASSNTVSGTF,TGTGCCAGCAGCAACACCGTCTCAGGCACCTTC
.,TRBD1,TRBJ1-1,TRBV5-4,CASSLFGFGQGTEAFF,TGTGCCAGCAGCTTGTTTGGTTTCGGACAGGGCACTGAAGCTTTCTTT
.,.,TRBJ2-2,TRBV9,CASSVSATGFVVGELFF,TGTGCCAGCAGCGTAAGCGCCACAGGGTTCGTGGTCGGGGAGCTGTTTTTT
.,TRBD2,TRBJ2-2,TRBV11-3,CASAIAGTGELFF,TGTGCCAGCGCGATAGCGGGTACCGGGGAGCTGTTTTTT
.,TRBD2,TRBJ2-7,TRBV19,CASRGGLAGTHEQYF,TGTGCCAGTAGGGGTGGACTAGCGGGAACCCACGAGCAGTACTTC
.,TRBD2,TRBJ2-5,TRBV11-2,CASSPRSGRETQYF,TGTGCCAGCAGCCCCAGGAGCGGGAGGGAGACCCAGTACTTC
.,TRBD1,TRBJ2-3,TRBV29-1,CSVEARDRVMNTQYF,TGCAGCGTTGAAGCCCGAGACAGGGTCATGAATACGCAGTATTTT
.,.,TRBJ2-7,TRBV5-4,CASSFGGGWTYEQYF,TGTGCCAGCAGCTTTGGGGGGGGCTGGACCTACGAGCAGTACTTC
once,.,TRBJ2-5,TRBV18,CASSPGPMAEETQYF,TGTGCCAGCTCACCAGGTCCCATGGCAGAAGAGACCCAGTACTTC
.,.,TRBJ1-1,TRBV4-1,CASSRHQVNTEAFF,TGCGCCAGCAGCCGACATCAGGTGAACACTGAAGCTTTCTTT
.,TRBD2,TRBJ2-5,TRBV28,CASSPPASGSVQETQYF,TGTGCCAGCAGTCCCCCGGCTAGCGGGAGCGTCCAAGAGACCCAGTACTTC
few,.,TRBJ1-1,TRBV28,CASRPLSSGVNTEAFF,TGTGCCAGCAGACCTCTATCGTCCGGGGTGAACACTGAAGCTTTCTTT
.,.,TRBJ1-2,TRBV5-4,CASSLGLAGRLYGYTF,TGTGCCAGCAGCTTGGGATTAGCGGGGAGACTCTATGGCTACACCTTC
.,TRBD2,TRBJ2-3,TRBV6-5,CASKRGSTDTQYF,TGTGCCAGTAAGCGGGGGAGCACAGATACGCAGTATTTT
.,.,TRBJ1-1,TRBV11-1,CASSLATGTAKAFF,TGTGCCAGCAGCTTAGCGACTGGCACCGCGAAAGCTTTCTTT